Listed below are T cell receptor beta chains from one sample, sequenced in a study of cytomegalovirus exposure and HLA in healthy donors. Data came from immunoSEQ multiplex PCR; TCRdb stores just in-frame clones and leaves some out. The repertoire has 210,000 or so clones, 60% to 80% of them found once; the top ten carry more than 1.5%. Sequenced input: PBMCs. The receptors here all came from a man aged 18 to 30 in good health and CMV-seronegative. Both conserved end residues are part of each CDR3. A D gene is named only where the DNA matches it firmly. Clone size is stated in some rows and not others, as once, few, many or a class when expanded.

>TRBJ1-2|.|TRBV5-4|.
TGTGCCAGCACCCCGAAAGCGGCAAAACCTAACTATGGCTACACCTTC
CASTPKAAKPNYGYTF
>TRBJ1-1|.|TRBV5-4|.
TGTGCCAGCAGCTTGGGGGGCCCCGGGGGGGCGGACACTGAAGCTTTCTTT
CASSLGGPGGADTEAFF
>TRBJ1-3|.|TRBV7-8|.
TGTGCCAGCAGCTTAGAATCCGCGGGTTACTACCGCTCTGGAAACACCATATATTTT
CASSLESAGYYRSGNTIYF
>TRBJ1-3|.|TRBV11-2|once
TGTGCCAGCAGCTCACAGGGTTTCGAAAACACCATATATTTT
CASSSQGFENTIYF
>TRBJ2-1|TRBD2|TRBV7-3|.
TGTGCCAGCAGCCTTCTAGCGGGCTCCTACAATGAGCAGTTCTTC
CASSLLAGSYNEQFF
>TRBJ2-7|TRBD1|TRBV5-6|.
TGTGCCAGCAGCCGATTAGGGACAGACTACGAGCAGTACTTC
CASSRLGTDYEQYF
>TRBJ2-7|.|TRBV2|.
TGTGCCAGCATTCTGACAGCCTATAACTACGAGCAGTACTTC
CASILTAYNYEQYF
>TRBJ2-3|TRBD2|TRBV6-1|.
TGTGCCAGCAGTGAGGGGCGGGGGTACACAGATACGCAGTATTTT
CASSEGRGYTDTQYF
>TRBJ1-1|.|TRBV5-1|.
TGCGCCAGCACCGTGCAGGGGACCAGTAACACTGAAGCTTTCTTT
CASTVQGTSNTEAFF
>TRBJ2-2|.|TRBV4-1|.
TGCGCCAGCAGCGGCCCAGTGCATTCGGGGGAGCTGTTTTTT
CASSGPVHSGELFF
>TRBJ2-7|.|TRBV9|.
TGTGCCAGCAGCCACGATTCATCCGAGCAGTACTTC
CASSHDSSEQYF
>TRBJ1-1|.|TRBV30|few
TGTGCCTGGAAAGGGGGACCGTCGAACACTGAAGCTTTCTTT
CAWKGGPSNTEAFF
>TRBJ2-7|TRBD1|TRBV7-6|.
TGTGCCAGCAGCATTGGGACAGACTACGAGCAGTACTTC
CASSIGTDYEQYF
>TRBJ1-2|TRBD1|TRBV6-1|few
TGTGCCAGTTGGACAGGGCTAAACTATGGCTACACCTTC
CASWTGLNYGYTF
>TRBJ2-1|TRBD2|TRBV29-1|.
TGCAGCGTTGAGAGGGGACTAGTCGATGAGCAGTTCTTC
CSVERGLVDEQFF
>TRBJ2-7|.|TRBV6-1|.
TGTGCCAGCAGTCATGAAGGGGGTTACGAGCAGTACTTC
CASSHEGGYEQYF
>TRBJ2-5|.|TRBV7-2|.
TGTGCCAGCAGCTTAGCCTCTTATACACGAGAGACCCAGTACTTC
CASSLASYTRETQYF
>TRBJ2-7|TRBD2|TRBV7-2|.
TGTGCCAGCAGCTCCGGGACTAGCGGGAACGAGCAGTACTTC
CASSSGTSGNEQYF
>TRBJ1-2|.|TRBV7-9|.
TGTGCCAGCAGCTTAGCGGGCGAGCGGGGCTACACCTTC
CASSLAGERGYTF
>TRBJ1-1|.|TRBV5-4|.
TGTGCCAGCAGCTGGGCAGAAGCCTTGAACACTGAAGCTTTCTTT
CASSWAEALNTEAFF
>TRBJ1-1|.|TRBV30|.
TGTGCCACCAACAACAGGGCGGACACTGAAGCTTTCTTT
CATNNRADTEAFF
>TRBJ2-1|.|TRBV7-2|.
TGTGCCAGCAGCTTAAGGGAGCAGCATGAGCAGTTCTTC
CASSLREQHEQFF
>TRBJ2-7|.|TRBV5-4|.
TGTGCCAGCAGCTTCGAACTAACCTACGAGCAGTACTTC
CASSFELTYEQYF
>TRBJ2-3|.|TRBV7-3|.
TGTGCCAGCAGCTCGTCGTATCTAGACACAGATACGCAGTATTTT
CASSSSYLDTDTQYF
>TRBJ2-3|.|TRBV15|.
TGTGCCACCAGCAGAGAGAAGGACAGTTTTACTAGCACAGATACGCAGTATTTT
CATSREKDSFTSTDTQYF
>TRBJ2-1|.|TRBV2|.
TGTGCCAGCAGTGTCGACTTAGCGCCTAATGAGCAGTTCTTC
CASSVDLAPNEQFF
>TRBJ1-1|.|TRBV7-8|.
TGTGCCAGCAGCTTCAATCGGCGGGGGGGCACTGAAGCTTTCTTT
CASSFNRRGGTEAFF
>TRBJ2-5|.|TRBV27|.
TGTGCCAGCAGTTTAGGGGCGCCCGAAGAGACCCAGTACTTC
CASSLGAPEETQYF
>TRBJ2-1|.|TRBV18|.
TGTGCCAGCTCACCTTTCTCCAGGACAGCCTCCTACAATGAGCAGTTCTTC
CASSPFSRTASYNEQFF
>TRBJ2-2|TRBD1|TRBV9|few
TGTGCCAGCAGTGATAAACCGGGACAGGGGGCGAACACCGGGGAGCTGTTTTTT
CASSDKPGQGANTGELFF
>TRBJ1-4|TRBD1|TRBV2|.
TGTGCCAGCAGTAAGGACAGGGGTGGTGAAAAACTGTTTTTT
CASSKDRGGEKLFF
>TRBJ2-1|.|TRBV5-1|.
TGCGCCAGCAGCTTCAGCGGAAGAGGCGATGAGCAGTTCTTC
CASSFSGRGDEQFF
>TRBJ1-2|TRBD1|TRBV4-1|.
TGCGCCAGCAGCCAAGATGAATCAGGGGGTTACGACTATGGCTACACCTTC
CASSQDESGGYDYGYTF
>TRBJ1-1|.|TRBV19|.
TGTGCCAGTAGTATATCCCGGGTCCTCGAAGCTTTCTTT
CASSISRVLEAFF
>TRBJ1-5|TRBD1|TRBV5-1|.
TGCGCCAGCAGCCCGCGACAGGGGGATCAGCCCCAGCATTTT
CASSPRQGDQPQHF
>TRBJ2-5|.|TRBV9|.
TGTGCCAGCAGCGCCCTGACAGGTTCGACCCAGTACTTC
CASSALTGSTQYF
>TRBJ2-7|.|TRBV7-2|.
TGTGCCAGCAGCTTAGAAAGGGGCACCTCCTACGAGCAGTACTTC
CASSLERGTSYEQYF